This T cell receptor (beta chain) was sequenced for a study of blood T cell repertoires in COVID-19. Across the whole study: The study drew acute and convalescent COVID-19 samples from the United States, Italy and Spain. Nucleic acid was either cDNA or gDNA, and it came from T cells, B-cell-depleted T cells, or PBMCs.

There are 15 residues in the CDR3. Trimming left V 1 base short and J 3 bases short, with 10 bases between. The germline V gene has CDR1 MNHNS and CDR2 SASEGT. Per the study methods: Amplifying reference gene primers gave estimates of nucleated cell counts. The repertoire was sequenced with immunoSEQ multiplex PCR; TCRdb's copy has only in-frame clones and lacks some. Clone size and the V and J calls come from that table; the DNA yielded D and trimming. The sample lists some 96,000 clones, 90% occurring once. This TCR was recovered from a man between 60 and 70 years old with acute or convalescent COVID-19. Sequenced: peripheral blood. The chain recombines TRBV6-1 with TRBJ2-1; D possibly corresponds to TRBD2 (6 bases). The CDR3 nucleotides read TGTGCCAGCAGTGAAGAGCGGGTCTTCTACAATGAGCAGTTCTTC. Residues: CASSEERVFYNEQFF.